The 4 T cell receptor beta chains given below trace back to one sample, sequenced in a study of cytomegalovirus exposure and HLA in healthy donors (dated by TCRdb to about 2017). Receptor libraries were prepared by the immunoSEQ multiplex PCR assay. For the multiplex PCR, a mixture combining 60 forward primers for TCR Vbeta segments and 13 reverse primers for TCR Jbeta segments was used. TCRdb re-hosts the immuneACCESS table, in-frame sequences only. Its copies lack some clones; in the studies checked, an unresolved V gene accounts for under half of them, and the cause for the rest is not known. The sample data list 25,000 to 30,000 clones, and approximately 70% of these were observed just once. The ten largest clones add up to roughly 4% of the sample. The sequenced material came from PBMCs. The receptors originated from a woman aged 45-59 years in good health and CMV-seronegative.

J is TRBJ2-5 and V is TRBV6-5; 11 bases agree with TRBD2. The J segment lost 5 bases and the V segment lost 6 bases, leaving 8 bases of the junction unmatched. Germline CDR1 is MNHEY and CDR2 is SVGAGI. The CDR3 extends over 15 amino acids. Here the CDR3 DNA reads TGTGCCAGCAGCCCTCTACTAGCGGGAGTGGAGACCCAGTACTTC. This gives the protein CASSPLLAGVETQYF.

V is TRBV19 and J is TRBJ1-1; D is uncertain. Germline V gene sequence: CDR1 LNHDA, CDR2 SQIVND (reference sequence). The CDR3 runs 15 residues. The V end was cut by 4 bases, the J end by 1 base, with 13 bases between. The CDR3 bases are TGTGCCAGTAGTAGAGCCATTTATTCGAACACTGAAGCTTTCTTT. Translating gives CASSRAIYSNTEAFF.

The chain links TRBV5-1 to TRBJ2-7, with D possibly being TRBD2 (6 bases). Germline V gene sequence: CDR1 SGHRS, CDR2 YFSETQ. With 0 bases removed from V and 2 bases from J, the gap between germline ends came to 9 bases. The CDR3 extends over 14 amino acids. In DNA form, the CDR3 reads TGCGCCAGCAGCTTGGAACGACTAGCCTACGAGCAGTACTTC. Encoded protein: CASSLERLAYEQYF.

The V call is TRBV10-3, the J call TRBJ1-1; tentatively, D is TRBD1 (6 bases). Looked up from germline, CDR1 is ENHRY and CDR2 is SYGVKD. The CDR3 runs to 13 residues. V shed 6 bases and J shed 4 bases, with 12 bases lying between them. Here the CDR3 reads CAIRQGWSTEAFF. CDR3 bases: TGTGCCATCAGACAGGGATGGAGCACTGAAGCTTTCTTT.